Listed below are T cell receptor beta chains from one sample, sequenced in a study of T cell responses to AZD1222 COVID-19 vaccine. The data were produced by immunoSEQ multiplex PCR, yet TCRdb's version contains in-frame clones alone and is incomplete. Among over 90,000 clones, almost 85% were seen once, and the ten largest hold approximately 15%. The sample was peripheral blood, taken on day 0 of AZD1222 vaccination. The receptors were gathered from an adult in good health. The CDR3 runs from the conserved cysteine through the conserved F or W. D genes are given only for firm matches. Clone size appears in some rows only: once, few, many, or a class for an expanded clone.

abundance: -; d_gene: -; j_gene: TRBJ1-2; v_gene: TRBV6-5; CDR3nt: TGTGCCGTTGAGGGAGGCTATGGCTACACCTTC; CDR3aa: CAVEGGYGYTF
abundance: -; d_gene: -; j_gene: TRBJ2-3; v_gene: TRBV7-3; CDR3nt: TGTGCCAGCAGCTCCTACCGCACAGATACGCAGTATTTT; CDR3aa: CASSSYRTDTQYF
abundance: -; d_gene: -; j_gene: TRBJ1-3; v_gene: TRBV6-5; CDR3nt: TGTGCCAGCAGACTCGACAGTGTCGACACCATATATTTT; CDR3aa: CASRLDSVDTIYF
abundance: -; d_gene: TRBD1; j_gene: TRBJ2-4; v_gene: TRBV7-9; CDR3nt: TGTGCCAGCAGCCCCGACAGGGGCTATCAAGTCAAAAACATTCAGTACTTC; CDR3aa: CASSPDRGYQVKNIQYF
abundance: -; d_gene: -; j_gene: TRBJ1-1; v_gene: TRBV6-5; CDR3nt: TGTGCCAGCAGCGGTAAACAGGATAACACTGAAGCTTTCTTT; CDR3aa: CASSGKQDNTEAFF
abundance: -; d_gene: -; j_gene: TRBJ1-5; v_gene: TRBV19; CDR3nt: TGTGCCACTCGACTGGGCGGTCCCAATCAGCCCCAGCATTTT; CDR3aa: CATRLGGPNQPQHF
abundance: few; d_gene: -; j_gene: TRBJ1-1; v_gene: TRBV18; CDR3nt: TGTGCCAGCTCACCAAGTAGGGCAGGGATGGCTTTCTTT; CDR3aa: CASSPSRAGMAFF
abundance: -; d_gene: TRBD2; j_gene: TRBJ2-1; v_gene: TRBV30; CDR3nt: TGTGCCTGGAGCGGGGGGGCTAACAATGAGCAGTTCTTC; CDR3aa: CAWSGGANNEQFF
abundance: -; d_gene: -; j_gene: TRBJ1-5; v_gene: TRBV10-3; CDR3nt: TGTGCCATCAGTGAGTCGAGTCAGCAAAATCAGCCCCAGCATTTT; CDR3aa: CAISESSQQNQPQHF
abundance: -; d_gene: -; j_gene: TRBJ1-2; v_gene: TRBV7-2; CDR3nt: TGTGCCAGCAGCCTAGGGTGGGGTAGTGGCTACACCTTC; CDR3aa: CASSLGWGSGYTF
abundance: -; d_gene: TRBD1; j_gene: TRBJ1-6; v_gene: TRBV5-1; CDR3nt: TGCGCCAGCAGCCCTGACAGGGATCTCTATAATTCACCCCTCCACTTT; CDR3aa: CASSPDRDLYNSPLHF
abundance: -; d_gene: -; j_gene: TRBJ1-5; v_gene: TRBV19; CDR3nt: TGTGCCAGTAGTATTTCGGGACGGAGATATAGCAATCAGCCCCAGCATTTT; CDR3aa: CASSISGRRYSNQPQHF
abundance: few; d_gene: -; j_gene: TRBJ1-5; v_gene: TRBV10-3; CDR3nt: TGTGCCATCAGTGAGTCCTCGGGAGGGGGCAATCAGCCCCAGCATTTT; CDR3aa: CAISESSGGGNQPQHF
abundance: -; d_gene: -; j_gene: TRBJ2-5; v_gene: TRBV19; CDR3nt: TGTGCCAGTAGTATGGCCGAGGGACTGGGAGAGACCCAGTACTTC; CDR3aa: CASSMAEGLGETQYF